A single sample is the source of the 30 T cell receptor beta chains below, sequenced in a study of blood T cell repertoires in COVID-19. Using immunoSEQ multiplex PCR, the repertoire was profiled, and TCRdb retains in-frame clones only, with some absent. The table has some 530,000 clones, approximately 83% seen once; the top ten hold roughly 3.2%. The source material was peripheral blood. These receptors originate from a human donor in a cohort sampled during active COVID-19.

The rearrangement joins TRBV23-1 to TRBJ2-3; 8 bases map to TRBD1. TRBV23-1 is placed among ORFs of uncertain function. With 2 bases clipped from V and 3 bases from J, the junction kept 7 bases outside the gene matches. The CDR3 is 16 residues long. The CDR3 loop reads CASSQVDRGTTDTQYF. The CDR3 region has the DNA TGCGCCAGCAGTCAAGTTGACAGGGGCACTACAGATACGCAGTATTTT.

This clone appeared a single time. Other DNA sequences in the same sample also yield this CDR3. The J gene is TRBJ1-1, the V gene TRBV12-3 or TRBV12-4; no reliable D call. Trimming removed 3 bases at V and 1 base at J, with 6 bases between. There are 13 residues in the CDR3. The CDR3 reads CASSFGGNTEAFF. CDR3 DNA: TGTGCCAGCAGTTTCGGCGGGAACACTGAAGCTTTCTTT.

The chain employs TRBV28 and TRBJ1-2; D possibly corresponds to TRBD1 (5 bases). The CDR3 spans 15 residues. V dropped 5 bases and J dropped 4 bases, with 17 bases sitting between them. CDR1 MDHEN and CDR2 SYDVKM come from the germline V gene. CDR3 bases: TGTGCCAGCAGTATACTGGTCGGGGGTAGCTATGGCTACACCTTC. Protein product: CASSILVGGSYGYTF.

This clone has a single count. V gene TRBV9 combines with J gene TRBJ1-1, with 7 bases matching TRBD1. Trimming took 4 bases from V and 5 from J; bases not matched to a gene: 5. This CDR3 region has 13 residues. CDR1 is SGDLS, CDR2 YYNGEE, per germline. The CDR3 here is CASSLQGQTEAFF. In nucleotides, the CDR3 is TGTGCCAGCAGCTTACAGGGGCAGACTGAAGCTTTCTTT.

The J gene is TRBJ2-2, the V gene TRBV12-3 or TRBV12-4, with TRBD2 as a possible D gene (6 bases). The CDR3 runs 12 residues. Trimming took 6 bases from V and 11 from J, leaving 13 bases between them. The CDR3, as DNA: TGTGCCAGCAGCCCATGGGGAGGCGAGCTGTTTTTT. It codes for CASSPWGGELFF.

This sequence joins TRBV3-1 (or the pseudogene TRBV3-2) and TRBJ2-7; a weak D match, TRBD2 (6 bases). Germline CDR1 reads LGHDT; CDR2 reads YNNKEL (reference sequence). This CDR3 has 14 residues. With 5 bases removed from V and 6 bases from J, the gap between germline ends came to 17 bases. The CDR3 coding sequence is TGTGCCAGCAGCGCCGCTGGGCGGGATAGCGAGCAGTACTTC. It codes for CASSAAGRDSEQYF.

CDR3 DNA sequence: TGTGCCAGCACTCCCGAGGGGGGGTATGAGCAGTTCTTC. It translates to CASTPEGGYEQFF. The chain recombines TRBV2 with TRBJ2-1, with D possibly matching TRBD2 (7 bases). In germline, CDR1 is SNHLY, CDR2 FYNNEI. Trimming pared 7 bases from V and 8 bases from J, leaving 15 bases between. This CDR3 is built from 13 residues.

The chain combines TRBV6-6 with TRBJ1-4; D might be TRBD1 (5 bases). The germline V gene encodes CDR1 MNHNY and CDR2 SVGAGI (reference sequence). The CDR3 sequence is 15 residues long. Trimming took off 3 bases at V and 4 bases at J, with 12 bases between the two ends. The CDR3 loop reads CASSYSGLSNEKLFF. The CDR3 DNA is TGTGCCAGCAGTTATTCGGGACTGAGTAATGAAAAACTGTTTTTT.

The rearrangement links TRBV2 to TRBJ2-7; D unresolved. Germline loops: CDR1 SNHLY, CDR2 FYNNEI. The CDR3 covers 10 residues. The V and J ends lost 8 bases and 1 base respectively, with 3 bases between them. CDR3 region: CASSSYEQYF. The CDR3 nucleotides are TGTGCCAGCTCTTCCTACGAGCAGTACTTC.

The CDR3 sequence is CASSPSQAGPYEQYF. CDR3 nucleotide sequence: TGCGCCAGCAGCCCATCTCAAGCGGGGCCGTACGAGCAGTACTTC. V is TRBV5-1 and J is TRBJ2-7; 7 nucleotides agree with TRBD2. The CDR3 is 15 amino acids. Looked up from germline, CDR1 is SGHRS and CDR2 is YFSETQ. V gave up 4 bases and J gave up 4 bases; unmatched junction bases: 11.

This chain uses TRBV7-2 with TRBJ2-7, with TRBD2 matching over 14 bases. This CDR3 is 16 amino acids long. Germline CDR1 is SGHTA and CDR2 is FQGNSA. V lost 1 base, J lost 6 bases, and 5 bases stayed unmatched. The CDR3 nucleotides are TGTGCCAGCAGCTTAGGACTAGCGGGAGGGCGATCCGAGCAGTACTTC. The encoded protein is CASSLGLAGGRSEQYF.

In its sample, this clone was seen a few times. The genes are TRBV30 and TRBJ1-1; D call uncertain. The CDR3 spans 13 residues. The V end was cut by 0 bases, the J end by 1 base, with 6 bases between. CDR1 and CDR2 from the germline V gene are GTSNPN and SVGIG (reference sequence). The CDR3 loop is CAWSVPENTEAFF. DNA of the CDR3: TGTGCCTGGAGTGTACCAGAGAACACTGAAGCTTTCTTT. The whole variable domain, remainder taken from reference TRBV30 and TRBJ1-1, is SQTIHQWPATLVQPVGSPLSLECTVEGTSNPNLYWYRQAAGRGLQLLFYSVGIGQISSEVPQNLSASRPQDRQFILSSKKLLLSDSGFYLCAWSVPENTEAFFGQGTRLTVV.

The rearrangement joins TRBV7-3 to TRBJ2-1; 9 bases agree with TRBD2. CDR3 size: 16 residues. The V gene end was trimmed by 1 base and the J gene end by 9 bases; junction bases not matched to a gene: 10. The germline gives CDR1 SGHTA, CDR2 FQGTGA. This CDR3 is CASSLSLGGRAGEQFF. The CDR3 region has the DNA TGTGCCAGCAGCTTAAGTCTCGGCGGGAGGGCCGGTGAGCAGTTCTTC.

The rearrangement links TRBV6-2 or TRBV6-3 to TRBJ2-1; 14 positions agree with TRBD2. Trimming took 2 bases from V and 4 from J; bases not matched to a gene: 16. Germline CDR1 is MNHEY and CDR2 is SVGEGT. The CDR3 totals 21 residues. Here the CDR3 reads CASSYPSGLAGERLGYNEQFF. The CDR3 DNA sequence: TGTGCCAGCAGTTACCCCTCGGGACTAGCGGGAGAACGGTTAGGTTACAATGAGCAGTTCTTC.

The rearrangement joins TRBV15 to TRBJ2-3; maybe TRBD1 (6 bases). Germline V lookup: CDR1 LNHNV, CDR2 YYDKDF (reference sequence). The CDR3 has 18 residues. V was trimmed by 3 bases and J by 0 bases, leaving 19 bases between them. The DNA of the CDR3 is TGTGCCACCAGCAGGGTAAAGACAGGACGGACTAGCACAGATACGCAGTATTTT. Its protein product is CATSRVKTGRTSTDTQYF.

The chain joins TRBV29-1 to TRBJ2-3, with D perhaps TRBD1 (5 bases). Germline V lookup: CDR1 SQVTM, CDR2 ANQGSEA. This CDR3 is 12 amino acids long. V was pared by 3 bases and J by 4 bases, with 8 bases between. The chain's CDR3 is CSVDDSSDTQYF. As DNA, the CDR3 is TGCAGCGTTGATGACAGTTCAGATACGCAGTATTTT.

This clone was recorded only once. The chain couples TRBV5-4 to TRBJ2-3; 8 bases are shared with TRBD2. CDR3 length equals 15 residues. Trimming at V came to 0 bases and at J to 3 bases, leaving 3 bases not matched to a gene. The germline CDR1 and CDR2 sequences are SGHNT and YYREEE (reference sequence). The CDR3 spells CASSLDSGNTDTQYF. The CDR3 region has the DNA TGTGCCAGCAGCTTGGATAGCGGGAATACAGATACGCAGTATTTT.

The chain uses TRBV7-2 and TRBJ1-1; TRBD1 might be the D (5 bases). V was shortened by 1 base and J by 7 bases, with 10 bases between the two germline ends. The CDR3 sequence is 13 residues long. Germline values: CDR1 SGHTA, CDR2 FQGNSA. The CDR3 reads CASSLGYRSEAFF. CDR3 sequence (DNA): TGTGCCAGCAGCTTAGGCTACAGGAGTGAAGCTTTCTTT.

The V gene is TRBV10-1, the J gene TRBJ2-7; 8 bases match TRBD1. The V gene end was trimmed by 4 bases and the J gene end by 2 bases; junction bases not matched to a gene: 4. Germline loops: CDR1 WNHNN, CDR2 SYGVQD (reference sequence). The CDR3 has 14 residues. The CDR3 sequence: CASSGTGRPYEQYF. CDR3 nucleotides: TGCGCCAGCAGTGGGACAGGGAGGCCCTACGAGCAGTACTTC.

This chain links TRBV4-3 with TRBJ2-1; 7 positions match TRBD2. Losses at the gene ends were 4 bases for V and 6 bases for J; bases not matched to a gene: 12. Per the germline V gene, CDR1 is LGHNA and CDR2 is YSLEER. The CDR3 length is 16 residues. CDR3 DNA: TGCGCCAGCAGCCCCACTTGGGCGGGAGTCCCCAATGAGCAGTTCTTC. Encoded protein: CASSPTWAGVPNEQFF.

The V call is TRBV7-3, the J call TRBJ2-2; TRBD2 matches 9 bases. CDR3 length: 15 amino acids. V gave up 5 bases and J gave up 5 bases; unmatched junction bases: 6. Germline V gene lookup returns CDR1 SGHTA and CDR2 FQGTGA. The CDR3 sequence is CASSPLAGRTGELFF. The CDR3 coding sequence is TGTGCCAGCAGCCCCCTAGCGGGGCGGACCGGGGAGCTGTTTTTT. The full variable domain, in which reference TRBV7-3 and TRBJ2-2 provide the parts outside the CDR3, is GAGVSQTPSNKVTEKGKYVELRCDPISGHTALYWYRQSLGQGPEFLIYFQGTGAADDSGLPNDRFFAVRPEGSVSTLKIQRTERGDSAVYLCASSPLAGRTGELFFGEGSRLTVL.

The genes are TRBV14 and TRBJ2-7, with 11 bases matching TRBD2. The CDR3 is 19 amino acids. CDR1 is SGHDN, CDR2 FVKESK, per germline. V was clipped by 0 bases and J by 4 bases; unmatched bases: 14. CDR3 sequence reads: CASSQERWASGRYAYEQYF. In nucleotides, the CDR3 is TGTGCCAGCAGCCAAGAAAGGTGGGCTAGCGGGAGGTACGCTTACGAGCAGTACTTC. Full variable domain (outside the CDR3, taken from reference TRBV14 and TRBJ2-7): EAGVTQFPSHSVIEKGQTVTLRCDPISGHDNLYWYRRVMGKEIKFLLHFVKESKQDESGMPNNRFLAERTGGTYSTLKVQPAELEDSGVYFCASSQERWASGRYAYEQYFGPGTRLTVT.

The CDR3 is CSAKGAGAEKLFF. For the CDR3, the DNA is TGCAGCGCAAAAGGGGCAGGGGCCGAAAAACTGTTTTTT. The V call is TRBV29-1, the J call TRBJ1-4, with D possibly being TRBD1 (6 bases). This CDR3 has 13 residues. Trimming left V 7 bases short and J 8 bases short, with 17 bases between. Germline CDR1 is SQVTM and CDR2 is ANQGSEA.

CDR3 bases: TGCGCCAGCAGCCATCCGCCGGCAGGGGACTATGGCTACACCTTC. This gives the protein CASSHPPAGDYGYTF. This chain links TRBV4-1 with TRBJ1-2; possible D gene TRBD1, 6 bases. This CDR3 has 15 amino acids. Germline V gene sequence: CDR1 MGHRA, CDR2 YSYEKL. The V end was cut by 3 bases, the J end by 3 bases, with 14 bases between.

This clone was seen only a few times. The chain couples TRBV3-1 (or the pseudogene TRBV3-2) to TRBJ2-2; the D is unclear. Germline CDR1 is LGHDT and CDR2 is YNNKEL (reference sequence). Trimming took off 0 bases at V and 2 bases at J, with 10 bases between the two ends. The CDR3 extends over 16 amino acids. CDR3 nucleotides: TGTGCCAGCAGCCAAGATCTTGCGCCTAACACCGGGGAGCTGTTTTTT. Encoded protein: CASSQDLAPNTGELFF.

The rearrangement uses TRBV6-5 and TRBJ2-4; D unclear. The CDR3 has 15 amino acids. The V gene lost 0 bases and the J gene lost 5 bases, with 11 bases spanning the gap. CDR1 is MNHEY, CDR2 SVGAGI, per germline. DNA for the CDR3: TGTGCCAGCAGTTACTCGATGGGCCGAGAAAACATTCAGTACTTC. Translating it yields CASSYSMGRENIQYF.

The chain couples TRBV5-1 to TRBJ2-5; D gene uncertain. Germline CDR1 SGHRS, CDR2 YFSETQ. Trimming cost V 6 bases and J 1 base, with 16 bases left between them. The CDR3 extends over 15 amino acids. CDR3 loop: CASIKIGSPQETQYF. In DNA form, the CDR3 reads TGCGCCAGCATCAAGATCGGGTCCCCCCAAGAGACCCAGTACTTC.

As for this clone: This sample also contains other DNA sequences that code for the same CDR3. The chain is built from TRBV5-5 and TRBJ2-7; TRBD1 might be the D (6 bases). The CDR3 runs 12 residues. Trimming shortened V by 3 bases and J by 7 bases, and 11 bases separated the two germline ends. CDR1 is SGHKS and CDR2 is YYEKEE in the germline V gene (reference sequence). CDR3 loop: CASSWSGEEQYF. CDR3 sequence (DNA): TGTGCCAGCAGCTGGTCAGGGGAGGAGCAGTACTTC.

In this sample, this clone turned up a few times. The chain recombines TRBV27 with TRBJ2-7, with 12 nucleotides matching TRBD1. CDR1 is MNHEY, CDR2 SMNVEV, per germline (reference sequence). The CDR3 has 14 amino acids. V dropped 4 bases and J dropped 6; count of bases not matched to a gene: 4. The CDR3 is CASSSRDRGPEQYF. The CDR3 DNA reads TGTGCCAGCAGTTCCCGGGACAGGGGGCCCGAGCAGTACTTC.

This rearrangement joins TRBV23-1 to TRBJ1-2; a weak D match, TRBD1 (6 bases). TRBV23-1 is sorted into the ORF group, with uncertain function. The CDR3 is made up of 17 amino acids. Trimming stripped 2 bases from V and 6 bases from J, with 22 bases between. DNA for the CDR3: TGCGCCAGCAGTCAAGACAGGCATGAACAACTACTAGATGGCTACACCTTC. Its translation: CASSQDRHEQLLDGYTF.